This T cell receptor beta chain was observed in a study of T cell responses to AZD1222 COVID-19 vaccine. Study-wide results and limits: Targets within unmutated variant regions were reportedly found for nearly half of spike-specific TCRs. Sampling that yielded the repertoires occurred only after the peak T cell response.

In germline, CDR1 is MNHEY, CDR2 SVGAGI. V dropped 2 bases and J dropped 5; count of bases not matched to a gene: 5. The CDR3 loop spans 14 amino acids. Remarks on this clone: Its antigen is not known.

Sequencing used immunoSEQ multiplex PCR; TCRdb keeps in-frame clones, though not all of them. Here the sample spans some 31,000 clones, approximately 87% being singletons. This chain connects TRBV6-5 to TRBJ1-2, with 7 nucleotides matching TRBD1. Sample: peripheral blood, taken 28 days after the second AZD1222 dose. This clonotype originated in an adult who received the AZD1222 COVID-19 vaccine. The CDR3 sequence is CASSYRGQKYGYTF. CDR3 DNA: TGTGCCAGCAGTTACAGGGGACAGAAGTATGGCTACACCTTC.